These 30 T cell receptor beta chains were all obtained from the same sample, sequenced in a study of identical twins. From the 5' RACE reads, TCRdb called clonotypes with MiXCR, one entry per CDR3 protein. The data hold hundreds of thousands of distinct CDR3 sequences, with roughly 8.6% observed a single time. These records were also assigned to another study, of yellow fever vaccine responses in identical twins.

Input material: CD8+ T cells sorted from blood. These receptors all come from a woman between 18 and 29 years old in good health.

This clonotype was recorded many times. This chain connects TRBV6-5 to TRBJ2-5; 9 positions agree with TRBD2. Germline assignment: CDR1 MNHEY and CDR2 SVGAGI. The CDR3 totals 15 residues. V gave up 4 bases and J gave up 3 bases; unmatched junction bases: 6. Here the CDR3 reads CASSLTSGPEETQYF. In nucleotides, the CDR3 is TGTGCCAGCAGTTTGACTAGCGGCCCCGAAGAGACCCAGTACTTC.

In nucleotides, the CDR3 is TGTGCCAGCAGCGGCGGGGGGGCTTACGAGCAGTACTTC. Translated: CASSGGGAYEQYF. The chain combines TRBV9 with TRBJ2-7, with TRBD2 matching 9 bases. In germline, CDR1 is SGDLS, CDR2 YYNGEE. There are 13 residues in the CDR3. V trimming: 3 bases; J trimming: 4 bases; junction bases outside the gene matches: 2.

The gene calls are TRBV4-3 and TRBJ1-1, with TRBD1 as a possible D gene (6 bases). Trimming left V 0 bases short and J 0 bases short, with 11 bases between. The CDR3 loop spans 16 amino acids. In germline, CDR1 is LGHNA, CDR2 YSLEER. The CDR3 DNA follows: TGCGCCAGCAGCCAAGATGCCGCAGGGGTGAACACTGAAGCTTTCTTT. Translated, it gives CASSQDAAGVNTEAFF.

This clonotype showed up many times. The chain employs TRBV11-1 and TRBJ2-5, with 7 bases identical to TRBD2. The CDR3 has 20 amino acids. V was clipped by 4 bases and J by 5 bases; unmatched bases: 25. The V gene's germline CDR1 is SGHAT and CDR2 FQDESV (reference sequence). In nucleotides, the CDR3 is TGTGCCAGCAGCTCCCCTTGGGATAGCGCGGGGGAAAACTTGGAGGAGACCCAGTACTTC. Translation gives CASSSPWDSAGENLEETQYF.

A few counts support this clonotype. V is TRBV23-1 and J is TRBJ1-4; the D is unclear. TRBV23-1 is treated as an ORF (open reading frame) with a function not yet certain. V was clipped by 8 bases and J by 7 bases, with 20 bases between them. The CDR3 sequence is 15 residues long. The CDR3 loop is CASRLISLCCEKLFF. The CDR3 nucleotides read TGCGCCAGCCGATTGATCAGCTTGTGTTGTGAAAAACTGTTTTTT.

This clonotype showed up just a few times. The chain has TRBV4-3 and TRBJ2-1, with D hard to call. CDR3 length: 17 amino acids. Germline V gives CDR1 LGHNA, CDR2 YSLEER. V was pared by 0 bases and J by 0 bases, with 12 bases between. CDR3 nucleotides: TGCGCCAGCAGCCAAGATCGGGCGGCGAGCTCCTACAATGAGCAGTTCTTC. This gives the protein CASSQDRAASSYNEQFF.

This sequence joins TRBV12-3 or TRBV12-4 and TRBJ2-7; TRBD1 aligns across 9 bases. V dropped 3 bases and J dropped 2; count of bases not matched to a gene: 5. This CDR3 has 15 residues. DNA of the CDR3: TGTGCCAGCAGTTTGAGGACAGGGGTAACCTACGAGCAGTACTTC. Translation: CASSLRTGVTYEQYF.

A few counts support this clonotype. The chain is built from TRBV4-3 and TRBJ1-1, with D possibly TRBD1 on 6 matching bases. V gave up 0 bases and J gave up 0 bases, with 8 bases separating them. The CDR3 runs to 15 residues. Per germline, CDR1 LGHNA and CDR2 YSLEER. The CDR3 protein is CASSQDWDMNTEAFF. The CDR3 bases are TGCGCCAGCAGCCAAGATTGGGACATGAACACTGAAGCTTTCTTT.

The chain joins TRBV7-6 to TRBJ2-7, with D possibly matching TRBD2 (5 bases). V dropped 2 bases and J dropped 2 bases, with 10 bases sitting between them. The CDR3 is made up of 14 amino acids. In germline, CDR1 is SGHVS, CDR2 FNYEAQ. CDR3 sequence: CASSLNGVAYEQYF. CDR3 nucleotide sequence: TGTGCCAGCAGCTTAAACGGGGTAGCCTACGAGCAGTACTTC.

The gene calls are TRBV7-9 and TRBJ2-3; TRBD2 might be the D (5 bases). The CDR3 runs 13 residues. V was shortened by 5 bases and J by 5 bases, with 11 bases between the two germline ends. Germline V gene data show CDR1 as SEHNR and CDR2 as FQNEAQ (reference sequence). The DNA for the CDR3 is TGTGCCAGCAGCCCCCCTGAGGGAGATACGCAGTATTTT. This gives the protein CASSPPEGDTQYF.

V is TRBV29-1 and J is TRBJ2-1; D possibly corresponds to TRBD1 (6 bases). Trimming shortened V by 5 bases and J by 3 bases, and 14 bases separated the two germline ends. The germline V gene has CDR1 SQVTM and CDR2 ANQGSEA. The CDR3 totals 14 residues. The CDR3 spells CSVPDRYRYNEQFF. In DNA, the CDR3 is TGCAGCGTTCCGGACAGATACCGCTACAATGAGCAGTTCTTC.

This clonotype was seen a handful of times. The V and J genes are TRBV7-6 and TRBJ2-2; the D gene could be TRBD1 or TRBD2 (7 bases each). CDR1 SGHVS and CDR2 FNYEAQ come from the germline V gene. This CDR3 spans 15 amino acids. V gave up 2 bases and J gave up 4 bases, with 11 bases separating them. The CDR3 sequence is CASSLQGGTTGELFF. The CDR3 coding sequence is TGTGCCAGCAGCTTACAGGGGGGGACCACCGGGGAGCTGTTTTTT.

This clonotype was observed at least ten times. The genes are TRBV24-1 and TRBJ2-1; 7 nucleotides line up with TRBD1. Germline-derived CDR1 and CDR2 are KGHDR and SFDVKD. The length of the CDR3 is 11 residues. J gave up 9 bases and V 9 bases, and 4 bases lay outside the gene matches. The CDR3, as DNA: TGTGCCACCGCCACAGGGGCTGAGCAGTTCTTC. Translated, it gives CATATGAEQFF.

The genes are TRBV4-2 and TRBJ2-1; 10 bases are a match to TRBD2. After removal of 0 bases from V and 8 bases from J, the junction contained 7 bases not matched to a gene. CDR3 length: 16 residues. Germline loops: CDR1 LGHNA, CDR2 YNFKEQ. The CDR3 loop is CASSQDASGSVYEQFF. The CDR3 nucleotides read TGTGCCAGCAGCCAAGATGCTAGCGGGAGTGTGTATGAGCAGTTCTTC.

The chain couples TRBV9 to TRBJ1-1, with no clear D. From germline, CDR1 is SGDLS and CDR2 YYNGEE. Trimming took off 3 bases at V and 7 bases at J, with 7 bases between the two ends. The CDR3 has 11 amino acids. CDR3 residues: CASSARGEAFF. CDR3 nucleotides: TGTGCCAGCAGCGCGAGAGGTGAAGCTTTCTTT.

This clonotype was counted many times. The rearrangement joins TRBV29-1 to TRBJ1-1; D unresolved. CDR1 and CDR2 from the germline V gene are SQVTM and ANQGSEA. Trimming stripped 3 bases from V and 1 base from J, with 3 bases between. The CDR3 contains 11 residues. DNA of the CDR3: TGCAGCGTTGAGTCGAACACTGAAGCTTTCTTT. This sequence encodes CSVESNTEAFF. Combining the CDR3 with reference TRBV29-1 and TRBJ1-1 gives the whole variable domain SAVISQKPSRDICQRGTSLTIQCQVDSQVTMMFWYRQQPGQSLTLIATANQGSEATYESGFVIDKFPISRPNLTFSTLTVSNMSPEDSSIYLCSVESNTEAFFGQGTRLTVV.

This clonotype was seen only a few times. The chain recombines TRBV2 with TRBJ2-7; D not resolved. The CDR3 is 11 residues long. V was clipped by 8 bases and J by 6 bases, with 11 bases between them. CDR1 and CDR2 from the germline V gene are SNHLY and FYNNEI. CDR3 residues: CASFTRSEQYF. Written as DNA, the CDR3 is TGTGCCAGCTTTACTCGGAGCGAGCAGTACTTC.

This clonotype was picked up many times. This chain's CDR3 is CASSPLTSVPSYEQYF. Written as DNA, the CDR3 is TGTGCCAGCAGCCCCTTGACTAGCGTACCCTCCTACGAGCAGTACTTC. This chain connects TRBV7-8 to TRBJ2-7, with 8 nucleotides matching TRBD2. Losses at the gene ends were 5 bases for V and 0 bases for J; bases not matched to a gene: 9. The V gene's germline CDR1 is SGHVS and CDR2 FQNEAQ. The CDR3 contains 16 residues.

This clonotype has just a few counts. The chain joins TRBV25-1 to TRBJ1-2, with a possible D match to TRBD1 (5 bases). CDR1 is MGHDK, CDR2 SYGVNS, per germline. The V gene lost 1 base and the J gene lost 8 bases, with 17 bases spanning the gap. This CDR3 region has 15 residues. CDR3 amino acids: CASSEWGTAAEGYTF. The CDR3 DNA sequence: TGTGCCAGCAGTGAATGGGGGACGGCCGCGGAGGGCTACACCTTC.

The genes are TRBV10-2 and TRBJ2-3; no clear D gene. V dropped 7 bases and J dropped 0 bases, with 8 bases sitting between them. Germline-derived CDR1 and CDR2 are WSHSY and SAAADI. CDR3 length: 13 residues. The CDR3 DNA reads as TGCGCCAGCAAGCAGATAAGCACAGATACGCAGTATTTT. It encodes CASKQISTDTQYF.

This clonotype has only a few counts. The chain combines TRBV19 with TRBJ2-5, with TRBD1 matching 7 bases. Germline CDR1 reads LNHDA; CDR2 reads SQIVND (reference sequence). The J segment lost 0 bases and the V segment lost 5 bases, leaving 9 bases of the junction unmatched. The CDR3 covers 16 residues. The CDR3 region is CASSGSTGMYQETQYF. DNA for the CDR3: TGTGCCAGTAGTGGATCGACAGGGATGTACCAAGAGACCCAGTACTTC.

This clonotype was counted between two and nine times. The chain has TRBV20-1 and TRBJ2-5; D not certain. The germline V gene has CDR1 DFQATT and CDR2 SNEGSKA (reference sequence). This CDR3 has 16 residues. The V end lost 0 bases, the J end lost 3 bases, and 17 bases lay between the germline ends. CDR3 protein: CSARDRLKQRKETQYF. As DNA, the CDR3 is TGCAGTGCTAGAGATCGGCTAAAACAGAGAAAAGAGACCCAGTACTTC.

This clonotype has only a few counts. V and J are TRBV2 and TRBJ2-3, with D tentatively TRBD1 or TRBD2 (6 bases each). Trimming removed 7 bases from V and 2 bases from J, with 34 bases in between. Germline CDR1 SNHLY, CDR2 FYNNEI. CDR3 length equals 21 residues. The CDR3 DNA is TGTGCCAGCAAGGAGGGGGACGGAGCGGGCGAGTTTGTTTACTTCACAGATACGCAGTATTTT. Protein sequence: CASKEGDGAGEFVYFTDTQYF. Full variable domain (rest looked up from reference TRBV2 and TRBJ2-3): EPEVTQTPSHQVTQMGQEVILRCVPISNHLYFYWYRQILGQKVEFLVSFYNNEISEKSEIFDDQFSVERPDGSNFTLKIRSTKLEDSAMYFCASKEGDGAGEFVYFTDTQYFGPGTRLTVL.

The table lists this clonotype with many counts. The genes are TRBV3-1 and TRBJ2-7, with 9 bases fitting TRBD1. J lost 5 bases, V lost 3 bases, and 11 bases had no gene match. The CDR3 length is 16 residues. Germline CDR1 is LGHDT and CDR2 is YNNKEL (reference sequence). The CDR3 sequence: CASSQGMTQGANEQYF. Here the CDR3 DNA reads TGTGCCAGCAGCCAGGGGATGACACAGGGGGCGAACGAGCAGTACTTC.

This clonotype came up many times. The genes are TRBV7-2 and TRBJ1-1; unclear D gene. The V end lost 2 bases, the J end lost 7 bases, and 8 bases lay between the germline ends. Germline lookup yields CDR1 SGHTA and CDR2 FQGNSA. The CDR3 totals 12 residues. The CDR3 DNA is TGTGCCAGCAGCTTAATTCCAGTTGAAGCTTTCTTT. It codes for CASSLIPVEAFF.

The V gene is TRBV2, the J gene TRBJ2-1, with D tentatively TRBD1 (6 bases). This CDR3 has 16 amino acids. V was cut by 6 bases and J by 4 bases, with 19 bases left in between. Germline V gene sequence: CDR1 SNHLY, CDR2 FYNNEI. The CDR3 loop reads CASREAGTPPYNEQFF. Written as DNA, the CDR3 is TGTGCCAGCAGGGAGGCCGGGACACCACCTTACAATGAGCAGTTCTTC.

The chain combines TRBV29-1 with TRBJ2-7, with 9 bases aligning to TRBD1. Per the germline V gene, CDR1 is SQVTM and CDR2 is ANQGSEA. V dropped 6 bases and J dropped 2; count of bases not matched to a gene: 8. The CDR3 is 14 residues long. The CDR3 DNA reads as TGCAGCGTGAGTGGACAGGGGAACGCCTACGAGCAGTACTTC. Its protein is CSVSGQGNAYEQYF.

This clonotype was seen more than once but under ten times. The gene calls are TRBV6-5 and TRBJ2-7; TRBD2 agrees at 13 bases. The CDR3 runs to 18 residues. V shed 2 bases and J 4 bases; nucleotides not matched to a gene: 11. Germline V CDR1 and CDR2: MNHEY, SVGAGI. The CDR3 bases are TGTGCCAGCAGTTACCCCGGGACTAGCGGGGTCCCAACTTACGAGCAGTACTTC. Protein sequence: CASSYPGTSGVPTYEQYF.

This clonotype has just a few counts. The chain uses TRBV25-1 and TRBJ1-4; maybe TRBD1 (5 bases). Germline V gene data show CDR1 as MGHDK and CDR2 as SYGVNS. Trimming took 6 bases from V and 8 from J, leaving 7 bases between them. This CDR3 spans 11 amino acids. The CDR3 coding sequence is TGTGCCAGCAGCTGGACAGAAAAACTGTTTTTT. Amino acids: CASSWTEKLFF.

The rearrangement links TRBV27 to TRBJ2-1, with 7 bases fitting TRBD2. Trimming took 6 bases from V and 3 from J; bases not matched to a gene: 5. Germline CDR1 and CDR2: MNHEY and SMNVEV (reference sequence). This CDR3 contains 14 residues. DNA for the CDR3: TGTGCCAGCAGCCTTAGCGGGTTCTACAATGAGCAGTTCTTC. This sequence encodes CASSLSGFYNEQFF.